Listed here are 3 T cell receptor beta chains from one sample, sequenced in a study of molecular identifiers for immune sequencing clone quantification. TCRdb processed the PCR reads anew with MiXCR; each CDR3 protein has one entry. The table includes approximately 590,000 distinct CDR3 sequences, 25% detected once. Specimen: naive CD8+ T cells from blood, with Jurkat cell RNA spiked in. Subset: FACS-sorted CD8+CD4-CCR7+CD45RA+ naive T cells. These receptor sequences come from a human donor in good health. Some libraries in this study had Jurkat cell RNA spiked in.

Concerning this clonotype: This may be a read error, as it is one base from a much larger clone. The CDR3 spells CASSPEKSSADTQYF. CDR3 bases: TGCGCCAGCAGCCCCGAGAAATCTAGCGCAGATACGCAGTATTTT. J is TRBJ2-3 and V is TRBV5-1, with a weak D call TRBD2 (6 bases). CDR3 length: 15 amino acids. V shed 4 bases and J shed 4 bases, with 16 bases lying between them. Germline assignment: CDR1 SGHRS and CDR2 YFSETQ.

Of note for this clonotype: The junction departs from germline at one end; a sequencing error may be responsible. This chain connects TRBV3-1 to TRBJ2-2; 7 bases map to TRBD1. The CDR3 spans 15 residues. Per germline, CDR1 LGHDT and CDR2 YNNKEL (reference sequence). Here the CDR3 reads CASSQEDRTTGELLF. For the CDR3, the DNA is TGTGCCAGCAGCCAAGAGGACAGGACGACCGGAGAGCTGCTGTTT. Using reference TRBV3-1 and TRBJ2-2 for the parts outside the CDR3, the full variable domain is DTAVSQTPKYLVTQMGNDKSIKCEQNLGHDTMYWYKQDSKKFLKIMFSYNNKELIINETVPNRFSPKSPDKAHLNLHINSLELGDSAVYFCASSQEDRTTGELLFGEGSRLTVL.

A note on this clonotype: The junction and the germline gene differ at one end; a read error may be behind it. The chain links TRBV4-3 to TRBJ2-5; 10 bases agree with TRBD2. Germline V gene sequence: CDR1 LGHNA, CDR2 YSLEER. The CDR3 sequence is 14 residues long. The CDR3 DNA reads as TGCACCAGCAGCCAAGATCCCCTAGCGGGGGTTAGATACTTC. The encoded protein is CTSSQDPLAGVRYF.